This is a list of T cell receptor beta chains from one sample in a study of early T cells in non-severe SARS-CoV-2 infection. One entry per CDR3 protein results from TCRdb running MiXCR on the 5' RACE reads. Of about 24,000 distinct CDR3 sequences listed, 3.5% to 5% are singletons. The specimen was whole blood. The origin of the receptors is an adult who was a healthcare worker with PCR-confirmed SARS-CoV-2 infection or an uninfected control (not recorded which). The conserved cysteine and the conserved F or W are not part of the CDR3 here. Not every row has a clone size; where given, it reads once, few, many or a size class.

clone size	V gene	J gene	CDR3 protein
many	TRBV6-6	TRBJ2-5	ASSFPAAKTQY
few	TRBV3-1	TRBJ2-2	ASSQDLFPGELF
few	TRBV2	TRBJ2-1	ASSDYREMNWQF
few	TRBV29-1	TRBJ2-3	SVGASGGR
few	TRBV9	TRBJ2-7	ASSVAGTGVYEQY
many	TRBV9	TRBJ2-1	ASSAEGNEQF
few	TRBV7-2	TRBJ2-3	ASSLAANTDTQY
many	TRBV12-3/TRBV12-4	TRBJ2-1	ASSFKGANVHPEQF
many	TRBV6-5	TRBJ1-2	ASRYPGTANYGYT
many	TRBV7-9	TRBJ2-7	ASSLVPGREQY
many	TRBV4-3	TRBJ1-6	ASSQDLHRERSPLH
few	TRBV5-1	TRBJ2-5	ASSTSGETQY
many	TRBV11-3	TRBJ2-1	ASSHRGGSSYNEQF
many	TRBV29-1	TRBJ2-1	SVGRHILAPSYNEQF
many	TRBV4-2	TRBJ1-4	ASSQDEGRFNEKLF
.	TRBV4-3	TRBJ2-2	ASSQQLAGVGGELF
many	TRBV19	TRBJ2-5	ASSRHQEETQY
few	TRBV7-3	TRBJ2-6	ASSSSSGANVLT
.	TRBV18	TRBJ1-1	ASSFSTNTNTEAF
few	TRBV27	TRBJ2-5	ASSPSRGETQY
many	TRBV20-1	TRBJ1-1	SAFTGVATEAF
many	TRBV19	TRBJ2-1	ASSTGTSGRGEKQF
many	TRBV7-6	TRBJ2-7	ASSWGSYEQY
many	TRBV25-1	TRBJ1-4	ASSGWGEKLF
.	TRBV3-2	TRBJ2-7	ASSQSLAGGPEPDEQY
.	TRBV19	TRBJ1-2	ASSTGMRDGYT
many	TRBV18	TRBJ2-1	ASSDSYNEQF
many	TRBV12-3/TRBV12-4	TRBJ2-7	ASSKDVGGSYEQY